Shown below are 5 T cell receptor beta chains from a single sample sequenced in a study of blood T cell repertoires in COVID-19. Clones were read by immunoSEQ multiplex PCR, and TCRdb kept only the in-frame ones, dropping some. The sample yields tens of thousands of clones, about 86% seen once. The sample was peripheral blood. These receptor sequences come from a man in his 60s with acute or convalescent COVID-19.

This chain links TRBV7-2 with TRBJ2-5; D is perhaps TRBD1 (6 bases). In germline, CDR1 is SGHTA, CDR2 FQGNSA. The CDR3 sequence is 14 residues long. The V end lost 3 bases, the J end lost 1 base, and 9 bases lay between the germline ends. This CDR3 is CASSLGHSQETQYF. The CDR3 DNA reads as TGTGCCAGCAGCTTGGGACATTCCCAAGAGACCCAGTACTTC.

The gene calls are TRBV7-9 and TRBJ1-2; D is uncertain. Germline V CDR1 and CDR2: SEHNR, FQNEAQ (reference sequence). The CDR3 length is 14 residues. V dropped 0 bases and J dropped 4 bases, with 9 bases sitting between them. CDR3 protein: CASSLATGGYGYTF. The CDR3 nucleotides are TGTGCCAGCAGCTTAGCCACCGGCGGCTATGGCTACACCTTC.

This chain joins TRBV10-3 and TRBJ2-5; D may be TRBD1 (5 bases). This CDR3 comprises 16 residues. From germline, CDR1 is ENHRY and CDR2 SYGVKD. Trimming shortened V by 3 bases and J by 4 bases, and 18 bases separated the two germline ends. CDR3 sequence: CAISEPMVRVVETQYF. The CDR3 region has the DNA TGTGCCATCAGTGAACCGATGGTCAGGGTGGTAGAGACCCAGTACTTC.

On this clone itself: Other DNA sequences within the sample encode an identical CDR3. CDR3 amino acids: CASSSGQGAFEQYF. The CDR3 bases are TGCGCCAGCAGCTCGGGACAGGGGGCGTTCGAGCAGTACTTC. The chain joins TRBV5-1 to TRBJ2-7; TRBD1 matches at 12 bases. The CDR3 covers 14 residues. The junction had 4 bases not matched to a gene; V was cut back by 3 bases and J by 6 bases. Germline lookup yields CDR1 SGHRS and CDR2 YFSETQ.

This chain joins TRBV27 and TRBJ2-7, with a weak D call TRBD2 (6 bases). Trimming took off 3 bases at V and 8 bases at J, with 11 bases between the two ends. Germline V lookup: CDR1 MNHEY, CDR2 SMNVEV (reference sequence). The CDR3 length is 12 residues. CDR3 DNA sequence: TGTGCCAGCAGTTTGGCAGGGAGGAAGCAGTACTTC. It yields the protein CASSLAGRKQYF.